Listed below are T cell receptor beta chains from one sample, sequenced in a study of cytomegalovirus exposure and HLA in healthy donors. The data were produced by immunoSEQ multiplex PCR, yet TCRdb's version contains in-frame clones alone and is incomplete. The table lists around 100,000 clones, around two thirds of them singletons. The sequencing input was PBMCs. The source of these receptors is a man aged 30-40 years in good health and CMV-seropositive. The CDR3 runs from the conserved cysteine through the conserved F or W. D genes are given only for firm matches. Size is stated for part of the rows, as once, few or many counts, or as a class when the clone is expanded.

V	J	size	D	CDR3	DNA
TRBV7-9	TRBJ1-2	NA	NA	CASSHLGDLLNYGYTF	TGTGCCAGCAGCCACCTGGGGGACTTGTTGAACTATGGCTACACCTTC
TRBV10-3	TRBJ2-2	NA	NA	CAISGLVNTGELFF	TGTGCCATCAGTGGGCTAGTTAACACCGGGGAGCTGTTTTTT
TRBV6-5	TRBJ1-2	NA	NA	CASSYTGTYDGYTF	TGTGCCAGCAGTTACACAGGAACCTATGACGGCTACACCTTC
TRBV5-6	TRBJ1-2	few	TRBD1	CASSWDRGYGYTF	TGTGCCAGCAGCTGGGACAGGGGCTATGGCTACACCTTC
TRBV27	TRBJ2-5	NA	NA	CASSDRGETQYF	TGTGCCAGCAGTGACCGAGGAGAGACCCAGTACTTC
TRBV27	TRBJ1-6	NA	TRBD1	CASRPPGQGLYNSPLHF	TGTGCCAGCAGGCCACCGGGACAGGGCCTCTATAATTCACCCCTCCACTTT
TRBV19	TRBJ2-7	NA	TRBD2	CASSFIAGGVHEQYF	TGTGCCAGTAGTTTCATCGCGGGGGGGGTCCACGAGCAGTACTTC
TRBV5-1	TRBJ2-3	NA	TRBD2	CASSAAPAGTSGGGTDTQYF	TGCGCCAGCAGCGCCGCCCCCGCCGGGACTAGCGGGGGAGGAACAGATACGCAGTATTTT
TRBV11-3	TRBJ2-3	NA	NA	CASSFVGVGKYF	TGTGCCAGCAGTTTTGTAGGGGTAGGCAAGTATTTT
TRBV10-3	TRBJ2-7	once	TRBD2	CAISSYAGGPGEQYF	TGTGCCATCAGCTCCTATGCGGGGGGGCCAGGCGAGCAGTACTTC
TRBV19	TRBJ2-1	NA	TRBD2	CSTAGGLTSSYNEQFF	TGTTCCACAGCGGGGGGCCTGACAAGCTCCTACAATGAGCAGTTCTTC
TRBV11-3	TRBJ2-7	NA	NA	CASSSVWGVGGAYEQYF	TGTGCCAGCAGCTCCGTATGGGGGGTCGGCGGAGCCTACGAGCAGTACTTC
TRBV6-5	TRBJ2-3	NA	TRBD2	CASSLAGGTDTQYF	TGTGCCAGCAGCTTAGCGGGGGGGACAGATACGCAGTATTTT
TRBV29-1	TRBJ1-2	once	TRBD1	CSVGGIPGQYGYTF	TGCAGCGTTGGGGGGATTCCGGGACAGTATGGCTACACCTTC
TRBV5-4	TRBJ2-1	NA	TRBD1	CASSPRQGDSNEQFF	TGTGCCAGCAGCCCCAGACAGGGAGATTCTAATGAGCAGTTCTTC
TRBV5-1	TRBJ2-1	NA	TRBD2	CASSYGLAGGREEQFF	TGCGCCAGCAGCTATGGACTAGCGGGGGGGAGAGAGGAGCAGTTCTTC
TRBV12-5	TRBJ1-5	once	NA	CASRGGESNQPQHF	TGTGCTAGCCGAGGGGGGGAGAGCAATCAGCCCCAGCATTTT
TRBV5-1	TRBJ1-1	NA	NA	CASSSGQSNTEAFF	TGCGCCAGCAGCTCCGGACAGTCTAACACTGAAGCTTTCTTT
TRBV11-3	TRBJ2-7	few	TRBD2	CASSLGGFGGGYEQYF	TGTGCCAGCAGCTTAGGTGGGTTTGGCGGGGGCTACGAGCAGTACTTC
TRBV19	TRBJ1-4	NA	NA	CASSHSRGTRGNEKLFF	TGTGCCAGTAGTCACTCCCGAGGGACTCGAGGTAATGAAAAACTGTTTTTT
TRBV5-4	TRBJ2-2	NA	NA	CASSLDRSNTGELFF	TGTGCCAGCAGCTTGGACAGGTCGAACACCGGGGAGCTGTTTTTT
TRBV18	TRBJ2-7	NA	NA	CASSPPGPGPSYEQYF	TGTGCCAGCTCACCACCGGGTCCAGGGCCTTCCTACGAGCAGTACTTC
TRBV11-1	TRBJ1-1	NA	NA	CASRFDRGNTEAFF	TGTGCCAGCAGGTTCGACAGAGGCAACACTGAAGCTTTCTTT
TRBV11-3	TRBJ2-5	once	NA	CASSSEGGIQREETQYF	TGTGCCAGCAGCTCGGAGGGAGGCATACAGCGGGAAGAGACCCAGTACTTC
TRBV18	TRBJ2-5	NA	TRBD2	CASSPAGGAQETQYF	TGTGCCAGCTCACCGGCCGGGGGGGCCCAAGAGACCCAGTACTTC
TRBV29-1	TRBJ2-1	NA	TRBD1	CSVRDSTYNEQFF	TGCAGCGTTCGGGACAGTACCTACAATGAGCAGTTCTTC
TRBV7-6	TRBJ2-5	NA	NA	CASSLFRETQYF	TGTGCCAGCAGCTTATTTCGAGAGACCCAGTACTTC
TRBV7-2	TRBJ2-7	NA	TRBD1	CASSLDRGDSYEQYF	TGTGCCAGCAGCTTAGACAGGGGGGATTCCTACGAGCAGTACTTC
TRBV9	TRBJ2-3	few	NA	CASSVRGLLDTQYF	TGTGCCAGCAGCGTTAGGGGTCTACTGGATACGCAGTATTTT
TRBV2	TRBJ1-1	NA	TRBD1	CASRGDRGANTEAFF	TGTGCCAGCAGGGGGGACAGGGGCGCGAACACTGAAGCTTTCTTT
TRBV7-2	TRBJ2-2	NA	TRBD1	CASSRDPYPDRVTGELFF	TGTGCCAGCAGCCGTGATCCGTACCCCGACAGGGTCACCGGGGAGCTGTTTTTT
TRBV27	TRBJ1-2	NA	TRBD1	CASSLGTGATYGYTF	TGTGCCAGCAGTCTCGGGACAGGCGCTACTTATGGCTACACCTTC
TRBV6-6	TRBJ1-4	NA	NA	CASSSSQGRSEKLFF	TGTGCCAGCAGTTCCAGCCAGGGGAGAAGTGAAAAACTGTTTTTT
TRBV5-8	TRBJ1-2	NA	TRBD1	CATGQGAFLYGYTF	TGTGCCACGGGACAGGGGGCGTTTCTCTATGGCTACACCTTC
TRBV4-1	TRBJ1-5	NA	NA	CASSPPGLKQPQHF	TGCGCCAGCAGCCCTCCGGGACTAAAGCAGCCCCAGCATTTT
TRBV4-1	TRBJ1-1	NA	NA	CASSQVRGRQGTEAFF	TGCGCCAGCAGCCAAGTCAGAGGACGGCAGGGCACTGAAGCTTTCTTT
TRBV5-4	TRBJ1-1	once	NA	CASSFLGADTEAFF	TGTGCCAGCAGCTTTTTGGGGGCGGACACTGAAGCTTTCTTT
TRBV7-8	TRBJ1-5	NA	NA	CASGQSLNQPQHF	TGTGCCAGCGGGCAGAGTTTAAATCAGCCCCAGCATTTT
TRBV4-1	TRBJ2-3	few	NA	CASSQEEQGIPDTQYF	TGCGCCAGCAGCCAAGAGGAACAGGGCATACCAGATACGCAGTATTTT
TRBV15	TRBJ2-1	NA	NA	CATSIGHMGRGINEQFF	TGTGCCACCAGCATTGGCCACATGGGGCGGGGAATCAATGAGCAGTTCTTC
TRBV5-1	TRBJ1-6	NA	NA	CASSLVGDWNSPLHF	TGCGCCAGCAGCTTGGTAGGGGATTGGAATTCACCCCTCCACTTT
TRBV4-1	TRBJ2-1	NA	NA	CASSLGAGKTYNEQFF	TGCGCCAGCAGCCTAGGGGCGGGGAAGACCTACAATGAGCAGTTCTTC